This T cell receptor beta chain was sequenced during a study of OX40 agonist ivuxolimab in advanced cancers. V lost 4 bases and J 11 bases, leaving 21 bases between the germline ends. The CDR3 is made up of 14 amino acids. Germline values: CDR1 SGDLS, CDR2 YYNGEE. Libraries were prepared by immunoSEQ multiplex PCR; TCRdb keeps only in-frame clonotypes and omits some of them. The profile shows around 76,000 clones, around four fifths of them singletons. This specimen was CD4+ or CD8+ T cells sorted from blood, taken in a trial of the OX40 agonist ivuxolimab. V gene TRBV9 combines with J gene TRBJ1-1; D is perhaps TRBD1 (5 bases). The TCR originated in an adult with an advanced solid tumor such as melanoma, head and neck, liver or kidney cancer. CDR3 nucleotide sequence: TGTGCCAGCAGCCCCCAGCAGGGACTCGCCAAGGCTTTCTTT. It translates to CASSPQQGLAKAFF. Filled out from reference TRBV9 and TRBJ1-1, the complete variable domain reads DSGVTQTPKHLITATGQRVTLRCSPRSGDLSVYWYQQSLDQGLQFLIQYYNGEERAKGNILERFSAQQFPDLHSELNLSSLELGDSALYFCASSPQQGLAKAFFGQGTRLTVV.